Each of the 12 T cell receptor beta chains below was sequenced from the same sample in a study of T cell repertoires in cytomegalovirus infection. Antigens for these TCRs are unknown. One entry per CDR3 protein results from TCRdb running MiXCR on the reads. The sample consists of roughly 150,000 distinct CDR3 sequences, 25% to 35% of them appearing once. The specimen was CD8+ T cells from cultured PBMCs, collected from culture after CMV antigen stimulation. Receptors originate from a human donor in good health (CMV status not recorded). Some clones in this sample may be carry-over from other donors' samples.

CDR3 residues: CASSQDLGGTPPGTQYF. The CDR3, as DNA: TGTGCCAGCAGCCAAGATCTCGGAGGGACACCTCCAGGGACCCAGTACTTC. The chain employs TRBV14 and TRBJ2-5; D may correspond to TRBD1 or TRBD2 (6 bases each). Looked up from germline, CDR1 is SGHDN and CDR2 is FVKESK. V shed 0 bases and J shed 7 bases, with 21 bases lying between them. This CDR3 has 17 amino acids.

This clonotype was recorded many times. The chain carries TRBV19 and TRBJ2-1; D possibly corresponds to TRBD1 (6 bases). The CDR3 has 16 amino acids. Per germline, CDR1 LNHDA and CDR2 SQIVND (reference sequence). V was shortened by 5 bases and J by 4 bases, with 18 bases between the two germline ends. CDR3 nucleotides: TGTGCCAGTAGTTTGGGGGACAACATTTTATACAATGAGCAGTTCTTC. Protein sequence: CASSLGDNILYNEQFF.

V and J are TRBV6-6 and TRBJ1-1; 9 bases line up with TRBD1. This CDR3 has 13 residues. Germline V CDR1 and CDR2: MNHNY, SVGAGI (reference sequence). V lost 6 bases, J lost 5 bases, and 4 bases stayed unmatched. The CDR3 region is CASRGTGYTEAFF. The CDR3 nucleotides read TGTGCCAGCAGAGGGACAGGGTATACTGAAGCTTTCTTT.

This clonotype was detected many times. V usage is TRBV11-2 and J usage is TRBJ1-2, with a tentative D call TRBD1 (6 bases). V dropped 2 bases and J dropped 8 bases, with 12 bases sitting between them. Germline assignment: CDR1 SGHAT and CDR2 FQNNGV. The CDR3 totals 13 residues. CDR3 sequence (DNA): TGTGCCAGCAGCTTATTCAGGGGCGACGGCTACACCTTC. Translation gives CASSLFRGDGYTF.

The V gene is TRBV2, the J gene TRBJ1-1; D uncertain. The CDR3 length is 14 residues. V was clipped by 3 bases and J by 0 bases, with 8 bases between them. Germline CDR1 reads SNHLY; CDR2 reads FYNNEI. The DNA for the CDR3 is TGTGCCAGCAGTGATTCGGGTCTGAACACTGAAGCTTTCTTT. It translates to CASSDSGLNTEAFF.

The chain uses TRBV5-1 and TRBJ2-1; D gene ambiguous. Trimming removed 0 bases from V and 8 bases from J, with 6 bases in between. This CDR3 spans 12 amino acids. From germline, CDR1 is SGHRS and CDR2 YFSETQ. The CDR3 spells CASSLVADEQFF. In nucleotides, the CDR3 is TGCGCCAGCAGCTTGGTAGCCGATGAGCAGTTCTTC.

This clonotype came up many times. This rearrangement joins TRBV7-6 to TRBJ2-7; 9 bases match TRBD2. The length of the CDR3 is 16 residues. The trim removed 0 bases at V and 2 bases at J, leaving 5 bases unmatched. Germline assignment: CDR1 SGHVS and CDR2 FNYEAQ. The CDR3 sequence: CASSLAGASGTYEQYF. CDR3 in DNA: TGTGCCAGCAGCTTAGCGGGGGCTAGCGGGACCTACGAGCAGTACTTC.

This clonotype was observed a handful of times. V and J are TRBV12-3 or TRBV12-4 and TRBJ2-3; 7 positions match TRBD2. This CDR3 comprises 16 residues. V shed 7 bases, J shed 5 bases, and the junction held 15 bases outside the gene matches. The CDR3 DNA is TGTGCCAGCACTATCGGGATCGGGGGGAGAGAAGATACGCAGTATTTT. Protein product: CASTIGIGGREDTQYF.

The genes are TRBV19 and TRBJ2-7; 7 bases match TRBD1. From germline, CDR1 is LNHDA and CDR2 SQIVND (reference sequence). The ends lost 0 bases at V and 3 bases at J; junction bases unmatched: 5. This CDR3 has 15 residues. CDR3 region: CASSIDGTAFYEQYF. The CDR3 region has the DNA TGTGCCAGTAGTATAGACGGGACAGCTTTCTACGAGCAGTACTTC.

This clonotype was picked up a small number of times. V and J are TRBV25-1 and TRBJ2-7, with D maybe TRBD2 (5 bases). The V gene's germline CDR1 is MGHDK and CDR2 SYGVNS. The CDR3 is 14 amino acids. V dropped 3 bases and J dropped 3 bases, with 12 bases sitting between them. CDR3 DNA sequence: TGTGCCAGCAGTGAGCCCGGGAAATACTACGAGCAGTACTTC. Protein sequence: CASSEPGKYYEQYF.

The chain recombines TRBV15 with TRBJ1-2; 10 nucleotides align to TRBD1. J gave up 4 bases and V 8 bases, and 10 bases lay outside the gene matches. CDR1 is LNHNV and CDR2 is YYDKDF in the germline V gene (reference sequence). The CDR3 sequence is 15 residues long. This CDR3 is CATGDSGQGFYGYTF. In nucleotides, the CDR3 is TGTGCCACCGGGGATTCGGGACAGGGGTTCTATGGCTACACCTTC.

The chain carries TRBV7-9 and TRBJ2-5, with D possibly being TRBD2 (6 bases). The germline V gene has CDR1 SEHNR and CDR2 FQNEAQ (reference sequence). This CDR3 comprises 15 residues. Trimming stripped 7 bases from V and 1 base from J, with 16 bases between. The CDR3 sequence: CASNVGRGSQETQYF. Here the CDR3 DNA reads TGTGCCAGCAACGTGGGTCGGGGGTCCCAAGAGACCCAGTACTTC.